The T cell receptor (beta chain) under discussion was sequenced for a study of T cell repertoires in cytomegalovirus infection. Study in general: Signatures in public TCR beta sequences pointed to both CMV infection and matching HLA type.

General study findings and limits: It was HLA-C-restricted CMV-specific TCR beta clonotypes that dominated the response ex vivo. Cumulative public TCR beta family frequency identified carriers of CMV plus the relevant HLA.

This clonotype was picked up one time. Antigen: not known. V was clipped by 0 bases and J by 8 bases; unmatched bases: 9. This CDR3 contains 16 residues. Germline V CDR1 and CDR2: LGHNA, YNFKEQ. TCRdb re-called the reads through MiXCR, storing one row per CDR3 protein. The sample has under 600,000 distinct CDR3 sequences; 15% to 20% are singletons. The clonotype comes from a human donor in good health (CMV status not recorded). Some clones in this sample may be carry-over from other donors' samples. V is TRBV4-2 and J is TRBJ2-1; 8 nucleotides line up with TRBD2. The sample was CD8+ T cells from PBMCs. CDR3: CASSQESSGSIYEQFF. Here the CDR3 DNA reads TGTGCCAGCAGCCAAGAATCCAGCGGGAGTATTTATGAGCAGTTCTTC.